These 2 T cell receptor beta chains originate from one sample sequenced in a study of metastatic and nonmetastatic thyroid tumors. All patients reached thyroid surgery having received no treatment beforehand. Via MiXCR, TCRdb re-called the PCR reads. The profile shows about 92,000 clones, 15% of them singletons. Sequenced sample: blood. These receptors were taken from a female donor with papillary thyroid cancer or a benign thyroid nodule (not recorded which). Some clones in this sample may be carry-over from other donors' samples.

This clone was seen many times. The J gene is TRBJ1-2, the V gene TRBV30; 9 bases match TRBD1. Per the germline V gene, CDR1 is GTSNPN and CDR2 is SVGIG (reference sequence). The CDR3 has 13 residues. V lost 5 bases, J lost 8 bases, and 9 bases stayed unmatched. The CDR3 loop is CAWGEQGAGGYTF. The CDR3 DNA follows: TGTGCCTGGGGTGAACAGGGGGCAGGGGGCTACACCTTC.

A few counts support this clone. A much larger clone lies one base from this, so it may be a read error. This CDR3 is also generated by other DNA sequences in the sample. The genes are TRBV10-3 and TRBJ1-1, with D uncertain. The CDR3 has 15 residues. CDR1 and CDR2 from the germline V gene are ENHRY and SYGVKD. The V end was cut by 3 bases, the J end by 2 bases, with 13 bases between. The CDR3 bases are TGTGCCATCAGTGATCCTGGGCAGGCAAACACTGAAGCTTTCTTT. As protein: CAISDPGQANTEAFF.